These T cell receptor beta chains were read from a single sample in a study of blood T cell repertoires in COVID-19. TCRdb's copy holds only in-frame clones and misses some; the assay was immunoSEQ multiplex PCR. Among about 270,000 clones, roughly four fifths were seen once, and the ten largest hold 8% to 9.5%. Material for sequencing was peripheral blood. The receptors were gathered from a woman in her forties or fifties who had recovered from COVID-19. Both conserved end residues are part of each CDR3. The order of the fields is V gene, J gene, CDR3 length, CDR3 protein.

>TRBV9|TRBJ2-5|18
CASSVGTLAQDSQETQYF
>TRBV18|TRBJ1-5|14
CASSQTGTGQPQHF
>TRBV7-2|TRBJ1-3|15
CASSWTGTPGNTIYF
>TRBV5-8|TRBJ1-4|17
CASSLGLVGTGNEKLFF
>TRBV5-1|TRBJ2-3|18
CASSLGLGLRASTDTQYF
>TRBV5-1|TRBJ2-1|18
CASSFRGLRGAVYNEQFF
>TRBV7-2|TRBJ1-5|15
CASSLAGYSNQPQHF
>TRBV9|TRBJ1-1|13
CASSRGQNTEAFF
>TRBV7-3|TRBJ1-6|15
CASSLLSSYNSPLHF
>TRBV5-8|TRBJ1-1|13
CASSLWQATEAFF
>TRBV7-2|TRBJ2-5|14
CASSPTGNQETQYF
>TRBV29-1|TRBJ2-3|13
CSVEGGSTDTQYF
>TRBV28|TRBJ2-7|16
CASRYPGTGPSYEQYF
>TRBV5-1|TRBJ1-4|14
CASSLDVGGEKLFF
>TRBV18|TRBJ1-5|15
CASSPPDRFNQPQHF
>TRBV27|TRBJ2-1|13
CASSFRTYNEQFF
>TRBV7-9|TRBJ2-2|14
CASSLGTDTGELFF
>TRBV19|TRBJ2-1|15
CASRPTWGGYNEQFF
>TRBV3-1/TRBV3-2|TRBJ2-5|17
CASSLQREGRSRETQYF
>TRBV28|TRBJ2-7|20
CASSAWAGADRGGSPYEQYF
>TRBV27|TRBJ2-3|13
CASSLAGSDTQYF
>TRBV5-1|TRBJ2-1|17
CASSLASSGGQYNEQFF
>TRBV19|TRBJ1-1|13
CASSKTGWTEAFF
>TRBV7-9|TRBJ1-1|13
CASSLPGTGEAFF
>TRBV28|TRBJ2-6|16
CASRPTGSSGANVLTF
>TRBV7-2|TRBJ2-5|14
CASSSYGARETQYF
>TRBV6-5|TRBJ1-4|13
CASQASRGQKLFF
>TRBV13|TRBJ2-4|17
CASSLYRLKNPKNIQYF
>TRBV5-1|TRBJ2-4|15
CASSLDGQGINIQYF
>TRBV19|TRBJ2-1|14
CASSPPRDYNEQFF
>TRBV28|TRBJ2-3|14
CASSLAATGDTQYF
>TRBV4-3|TRBJ2-5|16
CASSQERAGAGETQYF
>TRBV7-9|TRBJ1-4|14
CASSLVEGGEKLFF
>TRBV19|TRBJ1-2|15
CASSTDGVGNYGYTF
>TRBV6-5|TRBJ1-2|14
CASSPGQGNYGYTF
>TRBV30|TRBJ2-7|17
CAWNLGLAGAQTYEQYF
>TRBV27|TRBJ2-3|14
CASSLSRASDTQYF
>TRBV25-1|TRBJ2-2|15
CASSDVRWDTGELFF
>TRBV4-3|TRBJ2-3|17
CASSQRAGGMGKNTQYF
>TRBV4-3|TRBJ1-5|13
CASSQDRRQPQHF
>TRBV3-1/TRBV3-2|TRBJ2-7|12
CASSQAFYEQYF
>TRBV24-1|TRBJ2-4|12
CATSQGVGIQYF
>TRBV3-1/TRBV3-2|TRBJ2-3|14
CASSGHGMTDTQYF
>TRBV7-2|TRBJ1-3|15
CASSAGTDSGNTIYF
>TRBV7-8|TRBJ1-3|15
CASSLGAGGGNTIYF
>TRBV5-1|TRBJ2-1|14
CASSWGTSGNGEFF
>TRBV7-9|TRBJ2-1|14
CASSSRTSSDEQFF
>TRBV5-4|TRBJ2-2|14
CASSPDLGVGELFF
>TRBV27|TRBJ1-2|17
CASSLSVGQSINYGYTF
>TRBV7-3|TRBJ2-4|20
CASSREGRSLNPLAKNIQYF
>TRBV29-1|TRBJ1-2|12
CSVAGRTDGYTF
>TRBV19|TRBJ2-1|18
CASSSPATSGSFLNEQFF
>TRBV11-2|TRBJ1-6|12
CASSLDLSPLHF
>TRBV28|TRBJ2-5|17
CASKKQMMTRLSETQYF
>TRBV6-5|TRBJ1-4|14
CASSRDRSSEKLFF
>TRBV9|TRBJ2-3|16
CASSVGTSGGTDTQYF
>TRBV5-6|TRBJ2-7|14
CASSLRYRAYEQYF
>TRBV15|TRBJ1-2|16
CATSRDSLATSYGYTF